The clone carrying this TCR beta chain was detected a few times. Its antigen remains unknown. In TCRdb, the reads were re-called with MiXCR into one record per CDR3 protein. The data contain about 320,000 distinct CDR3 sequences, 9% to 9.5% of them singletons. The data belong to a study of T cell repertoires in cytomegalovirus infection. Germline V gene lookup returns CDR1 SEHNR and CDR2 FQNEAQ (reference sequence). Trimming stripped 11 bases from V and 0 bases from J, with 21 bases between. There are 16 residues in the CDR3. General observations from the study: Across the ex vivo response, the dominant clonotypes were HLA-C-restricted CMV-specific TCR beta clonotypes.

The V call is TRBV7-9, the J call TRBJ2-3; unclear D gene. The source material was PBMCs. This receptor was taken from a human donor in good health (CMV status not recorded). Some clones in this sample may be carry-over from other donors' samples. The CDR3 loop is CAALDVAHRSTDTQYF. CDR3 sequence (DNA): TGTGCCGCCCTTGATGTAGCTCATCGTAGCACAGATACGCAGTATTTT.